This is a list of T cell receptor beta chains from one sample in a study of CD8 T cells in Susac syndrome. MiXCR, run by TCRdb on the immunoSEQ multiplex PCR reads, gives a single entry per CDR3 protein. The sample lists 150,000 or so distinct CDR3 sequences, roughly 95% seen once, with about 0.09% in the top ten. The sequenced sample was CD4+ T cells from PBMCs. All receptors derive from a human donor with multiple sclerosis. CDR3s include the opening cysteine and the closing phenylalanine or tryptophan. The D gene is left open where the match is weak. Rows give clone size only sometimes, using once, few, many, or a class for an expanded clone.

d_call	v_call	j_call	clone_size	cdr3_nt	cdr3_aa
NA	TRBV28	TRBJ1-2	NA	TGTGCCAGCTTCGAGCGGAACTATGGCTACACCTTC	CASFERNYGYTF
NA	TRBV10-3	TRBJ2-7	NA	TGTGCCACCGGTCCCGGGCCCTTCGAGCAGTACTTC	CATGPGPFEQYF
NA	TRBV28	TRBJ2-7	NA	TGTGCCAGCAGTCAGATCGAGCAGTACTTC	CASSQIEQYF
NA	TRBV7-2	TRBJ2-5	NA	TGTGCCAGCAGCGATTTAAGCGGCGGCAAAGAGACCCAGTACTTC	CASSDLSGGKETQYF
TRBD1	TRBV30	TRBJ1-1	NA	TGTGCCTGGAGTGTACAGGGGCAAACTGAAGCTTTCTTT	CAWSVQGQTEAFF
NA	TRBV5-6	TRBJ1-4	NA	TGTGCCAGCAGCCCGACGAGTGCTAATGAAAAACTGTTTTTT	CASSPTSANEKLFF
NA	TRBV12-3/TRBV12-4	TRBJ2-5	NA	TGTGCCAGCAGCCTAAGACTAGGGGCGGAGACCCAGTACTTC	CASSLRLGAETQYF
NA	TRBV15	TRBJ2-7	NA	TGTGCCACCAGCAGCGGCCTAAGGGACGAGCAGTACTTC	CATSSGLRDEQYF
NA	TRBV24-1	TRBJ1-2	NA	TGTGCCACCCAGGACCCGCTAGACTATGGCTACACCTTC	CATQDPLDYGYTF
NA	TRBV3-1	TRBJ1-2	once	TGTGCCAGCAGCCCCTACGGTGGGAGTAATGGCTACACCTTC	CASSPYGGSNGYTF
NA	TRBV20-1	TRBJ1-1	NA	TGCAGTGCTAGGCCGGGACATAACACTGAAGCTTTCTTT	CSARPGHNTEAFF
NA	TRBV6-2/TRBV6-3	TRBJ1-1	NA	TGTGCCAGCATCAGATCAGGGAACACTGAAGCTTTCTTT	CASIRSGNTEAFF
TRBD1	TRBV30	TRBJ1-1	once	TGTGCCTGGTACAGGGGAGAGAACACTGAAGCTTTCTTT	CAWYRGENTEAFF
TRBD1	TRBV6-2/TRBV6-3	TRBJ1-2	NA	TGTGCCAGCACTGACCGGGGACAGGGGAAAGGCTACACCTTC	CASTDRGQGKGYTF
NA	TRBV5-6	TRBJ2-5	NA	TGTGCCAGCGCCTTCAATGGAGGGGGGCCGAGGGGAGAGACCCAGTACTTC	CASAFNGGGPRGETQYF
NA	TRBV2	TRBJ2-1	NA	TGTGCCAGCAGTGGAGGGCGGGACGTATACAATGAGCAGTTCTTC	CASSGGRDVYNEQFF
TRBD2	TRBV6-1	TRBJ2-7	NA	TGTGCCAGCAGCGGGACTAGCGGCTACGAGCAGTACTTC	CASSGTSGYEQYF
TRBD1	TRBV5-6	TRBJ1-4	NA	TGTGCCAGCAGCCTCCGACAGGGTGATAATGAAAAACTGTTTTTT	CASSLRQGDNEKLFF
TRBD2	TRBV5-4	TRBJ2-1	NA	TGTGCCAGCAGCTTGGCTGGCCTAGCGGATTCCTACAATGAGCAGTTCTTC	CASSLAGLADSYNEQFF
TRBD2	TRBV7-2	TRBJ2-7	NA	TGTGCCAGCAGCCCAAGAGCGGGAACTTACGAGCAGTACTTC	CASSPRAGTYEQYF
TRBD1	TRBV30	TRBJ1-1	NA	TGTGCCTGGAGCCTTAAGGACAGGAGCAACACTGAAGCTTTCTTT	CAWSLKDRSNTEAFF
NA	TRBV12-3/TRBV12-4	TRBJ2-3	NA	TGTGCCAGCAGTTTGAAAGGGCGCGCGGATACGCAGTATTTT	CASSLKGRADTQYF
NA	TRBV24-1	TRBJ2-3	NA	TGTGCCACCAGTCCGACAGCGACAGATACGCAGTATTTT	CATSPTATDTQYF
NA	TRBV7-2	TRBJ1-2	NA	TGTGCCAGCAGCTCTACGGATATTTATGGCTACACCTTC	CASSSTDIYGYTF
NA	TRBV25-1	TRBJ2-2	NA	TGTGCCAGCAGAATTACCGGGACGCCGCTGTTTTTT	CASRITGTPLFF
TRBD2	TRBV6-1	TRBJ2-3	NA	TGTGCCAGCAGTGAAATGGAGTGGGAGGGAACCACAGATACGCAGTATTTT	CASSEMEWEGTTDTQYF
NA	TRBV2	TRBJ1-5	NA	TGTGCCAGCAACGAACAGGGAAGGCAGCCCCAGCATTTT	CASNEQGRQPQHF
NA	TRBV24-1	TRBJ1-3	NA	TGTGCCACCAGTGATCACGGACTCCCACTTGAAAACACCATATATTTT	CATSDHGLPLENTIYF
NA	TRBV20-1	TRBJ2-5	NA	TGCAGTGCTCCAGGGACTCTTAAAGAGACCCAGTACTTC	CSAPGTLKETQYF
NA	TRBV4-3	TRBJ1-1	NA	TGCGCCAGCAGCCTCGCCGGACTCCCGGGGGTGGCTTTCTTT	CASSLAGLPGVAFF
TRBD2	TRBV5-6	TRBJ2-1	NA	TGTGCCAGCGCCCGCGGGGCGGGAGTCCCTATGGCGTGGAATGAGCAGTTCTTC	CASARGAGVPMAWNEQFF
NA	TRBV7-2	TRBJ2-7	NA	TGTGCCAGCAGCTTAGGGGCCGGGTTCGGAGACGAGCAGTACTTC	CASSLGAGFGDEQYF
NA	TRBV19	TRBJ2-5	NA	TGTGCCAGTAGATCGGGGGTCGATGAGACCCAGTACTTC	CASRSGVDETQYF